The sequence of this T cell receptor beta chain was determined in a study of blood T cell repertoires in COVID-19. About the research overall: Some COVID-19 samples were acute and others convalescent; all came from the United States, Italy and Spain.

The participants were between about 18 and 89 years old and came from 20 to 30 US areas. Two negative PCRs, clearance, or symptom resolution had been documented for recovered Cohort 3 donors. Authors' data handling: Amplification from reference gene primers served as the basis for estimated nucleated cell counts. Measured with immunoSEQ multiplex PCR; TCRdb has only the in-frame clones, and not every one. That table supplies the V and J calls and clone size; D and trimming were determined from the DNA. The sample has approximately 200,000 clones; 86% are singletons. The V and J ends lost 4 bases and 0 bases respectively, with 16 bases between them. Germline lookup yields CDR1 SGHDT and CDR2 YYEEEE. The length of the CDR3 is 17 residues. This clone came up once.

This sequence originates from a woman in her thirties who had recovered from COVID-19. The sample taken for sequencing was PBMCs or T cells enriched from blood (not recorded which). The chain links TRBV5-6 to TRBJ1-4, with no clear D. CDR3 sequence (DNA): TGTGCCAGCAGCCCACGGAGGTTAAGGGCAACTAATGAAAAACTGTTTTTT. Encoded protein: CASSPRRLRATNEKLFF.